The 20 T cell receptor beta chains presented below share a single source sample, sequenced in a study of breast tumors, draining lymph nodes, adjacent tissues. Breast cancer patients provided tissue from their axillary draining lymph nodes. TCRdb re-called the multiplex PCR reads through MiXCR, storing one row per CDR3 protein. The table has 90,000 to 120,000 distinct CDR3 sequences, around 21% seen once. Sequencing was done on a sample of axillary lymph node tissue. These receptors all stem from a female donor with breast cancer. Some clones in this sample may be carry-over from other donors' samples.

This clonotype was recorded at least ten times. The rearrangement uses TRBV9 and TRBJ2-1, with D hard to call. V shed 0 bases and J shed 7 bases, with 5 bases lying between them. Germline CDR1 SGDLS, CDR2 YYNGEE. The CDR3 runs to 12 residues. The CDR3 coding sequence is TGTGCCAGCAGCGTAGTTTTTAATGAGCAGTTCTTC. Its translation is CASSVVFNEQFF.

This clonotype has a count of ten or more. The chain carries TRBV5-4 and TRBJ2-3; D possibly uses TRBD1 or TRBD2 (5 bases each). V lost 2 bases to trimming and J lost 1 base, with 14 bases between them. The CDR3 has 16 amino acids. CDR1 and CDR2 (germline): SGHNT, YYREEE (reference sequence). CDR3 coding DNA: TGTGCCAGCAGCTTCACGGTAGGGACGGGCACAGATACGCAGTATTTT. This gives the protein CASSFTVGTGTDTQYF.

Comment on this clonotype: A read error may be the cause here, since a much bigger clone is one base away. V is TRBV4-1 and J is TRBJ2-1, with D perhaps TRBD2 (5 bases). The V gene's germline CDR1 is MGHRA and CDR2 YSYEKL. V was cut by 1 base and J by 4 bases, with 14 bases left in between. The CDR3 covers 16 residues. The chain's CDR3 is CASSQGLSGLYNEQFF. The DNA for the CDR3 is TGCGCCAGCAGCCAAGGTTTGAGCGGATTATACAATGAGCAGTTCTTC.

This clonotype has ten or more counts. The chain combines TRBV29-1 with TRBJ2-7, with D tentatively TRBD2 (6 bases). Trimming removed 5 bases at V and 2 bases at J, with 16 bases between. This CDR3 is 14 amino acids long. Germline V gene lookup returns CDR1 SQVTM and CDR2 ANQGSEA. The DNA for the CDR3 is TGCAGCGTTTCCGCGGGATCACCAACCTACGAGCAGTACTTC. This codes for CSVSAGSPTYEQYF.

This clonotype was detected many times. The chain has TRBV11-2 and TRBJ1-4; TRBD1 aligns across 12 bases. This CDR3 has 18 residues. V lost 5 bases to trimming and J lost 3 bases; unmatched junction nucleotides: 10. Germline-derived CDR1 and CDR2 are SGHAT and FQNNGV. The CDR3 nucleotides read TGTGCCAGCAGCCACGACCCGGGACAGGGGGCCCCTAATGAAAAACTGTTTTTT. Translated, it gives CASSHDPGQGAPNEKLFF.

Many counts were recorded for this clonotype. The chain carries TRBV9 and TRBJ2-2, with D perhaps being TRBD1 or TRBD2 (6 bases each). The V gene lost 0 bases and the J gene lost 2 bases, with 11 bases spanning the gap. This CDR3 region has 16 residues. Germline V lookup: CDR1 SGDLS, CDR2 YYNGEE. Here the CDR3 DNA reads TGTGCCAGCAGCGTAGCCGGGGGACAAAACACCGGGGAGCTGTTTTTT. This codes for CASSVAGGQNTGELFF.

At least ten counts were recorded for this clonotype. The J gene is TRBJ2-7, the V gene TRBV10-2, with 8 bases fitting TRBD2. The CDR3 contains 14 residues. V trimming: 3 bases; J trimming: 2 bases; junction bases outside the gene matches: 3. Germline V gene lookup returns CDR1 WSHSY and CDR2 SAAADI. In DNA form, the CDR3 reads TGCGCCAGCAGTGATACGGGAGGGCCCTACGAGCAGTACTTC. The encoded protein is CASSDTGGPYEQYF.

To note about this clonotype: A much more abundant neighbour one base away suggests this may be a read error. This chain joins TRBV12-3 or TRBV12-4 and TRBJ1-2, with TRBD1 matching 9 bases. The CDR3 runs to 13 residues. The CDR3 region has the DNA TGTGCCAGTAACACAGGGGGCGCTTATGGCCACACCTTC. Protein product: CASNTGGAYGHTF.

V is TRBV19 and J is TRBJ2-3, with 9 bases identical to TRBD1. CDR3 size: 15 residues. J lost 4 bases, V lost 8 bases, and 10 bases had no gene match. Germline loops: CDR1 LNHDA, CDR2 SQIVND (reference sequence). The CDR3: CASALGGTGSDTQYF. Written as DNA, the CDR3 is TGTGCCAGTGCCCTAGGCGGGACAGGGTCAGATACGCAGTATTTT.

This clonotype was seen many times. The V and J genes are TRBV6-1 and TRBJ2-3, with a weak D call TRBD1 (5 bases). Trimming took 6 bases from V and 5 from J, leaving 15 bases between them. This CDR3 has 14 amino acids. Germline lookup yields CDR1 MNHNS and CDR2 SASEGT. CDR3 bases: TGTGCCAGCAGCTCTAGACAGTTCGGAGATACGCAGTATTTT. This translates into CASSSRQFGDTQYF.

This clonotype has at least ten counts. V gene TRBV27 combines with J gene TRBJ2-7, with a weak D call TRBD2 (6 bases). This CDR3 contains 13 residues. Trimming cost V 8 bases and J 2 bases, with 13 bases left between them. Germline lookup yields CDR1 MNHEY and CDR2 SMNVEV (reference sequence). The CDR3 region is CASGRGDPYEQYF. Written as DNA, the CDR3 is TGTGCCAGCGGGCGGGGAGACCCCTACGAGCAGTACTTC.

As for this clonotype: The CDR3 does not end in the conserved phenylalanine or tryptophan, so this is likely a read error. V and J are TRBV29-1 and TRBJ2-2, with 7 bases fitting TRBD2. Looked up from germline, CDR1 is SQVTM and CDR2 is ANQGSEA. The junction had 7 bases not matched to a gene; V was cut back by 0 bases and J by 6 bases. CDR3 size: 15 residues. The CDR3 DNA sequence: TGCAGCGTTGAAGACGGTAGCGGGCGGGCCGGGGAGCTGTTTGTT. Translation: CSVEDGSGRAGELFV.

This clonotype was found many times. The rearrangement links TRBV6-2 or TRBV6-3 to TRBJ2-7, with TRBD1 matching 8 bases. Germline V gives CDR1 MNHEY, CDR2 SVGEGT. The CDR3 sequence is 15 residues long. The junction had 5 bases not matched to a gene; V was cut back by 3 bases and J by 1 base. The CDR3 DNA sequence: TGTGCCAGCAGTTATCGGGACAGGTTGTCCTACGAGCAGTACTTC. As protein: CASSYRDRLSYEQYF.

This clonotype was found many times. The J gene is TRBJ2-5, the V gene TRBV12-3 or TRBV12-4, with TRBD1 matching 11 bases. The junction had 9 bases not matched to a gene; V was cut back by 5 bases and J by 4 bases. CDR3 size: 16 residues. The CDR3 sequence: CASSSMDRGRRETQYF. The CDR3 bases are TGTGCCAGCAGTAGCATGGACAGGGGGCGGCGAGAGACCCAGTACTTC.

Note on this clonotype: This may come from a read error, since a much larger clone is one base off. The rearrangement joins TRBV5-8 to TRBJ2-3, with 8 bases aligning to TRBD1. Germline V gene lookup returns CDR1 SGHTS and CDR2 YDEGEE. The CDR3 is 15 amino acids. The CDR3 region has the DNA TGTGTCAGCAGCCCAGGGACAGGCTTCACAGATACGCAGTATTTT. Residues: CVSSPGTGFTDTQYF.

Worth noting for this clonotype: This clone may be a read error of a much larger clone one base away. The rearrangement uses TRBV5-6 and TRBJ1-2; 7 positions match TRBD1. The CDR3 is 13 residues long. Germline assignment: CDR1 SGHDT and CDR2 YYEEEE. The CDR3 loop is CASSITGDYGYAF. CDR3 sequence (DNA): TGTGCCAGCAGTATTACAGGGGACTATGGCTACGCCTTC.

At least ten counts were recorded for this clonotype. The chain uses TRBV24-1 and TRBJ2-3; D might be TRBD1 or TRBD2, each matching 5 bases. The CDR3 extends over 14 amino acids. From germline, CDR1 is KGHDR and CDR2 SFDVKD. With 4 bases removed from V and 1 base from J, the gap between germline ends came to 8 bases. The CDR3 loop reads CATSEQGRTDTQYF. The CDR3, as DNA: TGTGCCACCAGTGAGCAGGGACGCACAGATACGCAGTATTTT.

This clonotype was counted ten times or more. This sequence joins TRBV29-1 and TRBJ2-7; 7 nucleotides match TRBD1. The CDR3 is 15 residues long. The germline V gene encodes CDR1 SQVTM and CDR2 ANQGSEA. The V gene end was trimmed by 1 base and the J gene end by 2 bases; junction bases not matched to a gene: 8. As DNA, the CDR3 is TGCAGCGTTGAAGTAGGGGGCGACATCACCTACGAGCAGTACTTC. Protein: CSVEVGGDITYEQYF.

The CDR3 nucleotides are TGTGCCAGCAGCTTGGACGGCCGGGGGAACACTGAAGCTTTCTTT. Encoded protein: CASSLDGRGNTEAFF. The chain uses TRBV7-9 and TRBJ1-1; D gene unclear. This CDR3 is built from 15 residues. V was pared by 3 bases and J by 1 base, with 12 bases between. Germline V gene sequence: CDR1 SEHNR, CDR2 FQNEAQ (reference sequence).

This clonotype came up many times. The chain employs TRBV6-2 or TRBV6-3 and TRBJ2-1; D gene ambiguous. V lost 2 bases and J 9 bases, leaving 8 bases between the germline ends. Germline V gene sequence: CDR1 MNHEY, CDR2 SVGEGT. The length of the CDR3 is 12 residues. The CDR3: CASSYVGSEQFF. The CDR3 region has the DNA TGTGCCAGCAGTTACGTTGGCAGTGAGCAGTTCTTC.